Listed below are T cell receptor beta chains from one sample, sequenced in a study of neurological immune-mediated disorders. TCRdb itself ran the 5' RACE reads through MiXCR, one entry per CDR3 protein. This sample has tens of thousands of distinct CDR3 sequences, with under 3% found just once. The source material was PBMCs. Source of these receptors: a man aged 50 or older with multiple sclerosis. Each CDR3 is given with its conserved first and last residue. The D gene is left open where the match is weak. Not every row has a clone size; where given, it reads once, few, many or a size class.

TRBJ2-7,TRBV19,many,TRBD1,CASSYTVGQSYEQYF,TGTGCCAGTAGTTATACGGTGGGACAGTCCTACGAGCAGTACTTC
TRBJ2-5,TRBV7-2,many,NA,CASSFTRETQYF,TGTGCCAGCAGCTTCACTCGCGAGACCCAGTACTTC
TRBJ1-4,TRBV12-3/TRBV12-4,many,TRBD1,CASSRTGINEKLFF,TGTGCCAGCAGTCGGACAGGAATTAATGAAAAACTGTTTTTT
TRBJ2-3,TRBV5-1,many,NA,CASSPLTQGGTDTQYF,TGCGCCAGCAGCCCACTAACACAGGGAGGGACAGATACGCAGTATTTT
TRBJ1-2,TRBV20-1,many,TRBD1,CSARAGQAVVGYTF,TGCAGTGCTAGAGCGGGACAGGCCGTAGTTGGCTACACCTTC
TRBJ2-3,TRBV5-1,many,NA,CASSRPASTDTQYF,TGCGCCAGCAGCCGACCGGCGAGCACAGATACGCAGTATTTT
TRBJ1-1,TRBV4-1,many,TRBD1,CASSQYRGANTEAFF,TGCGCCAGCAGCCAATACAGGGGGGCCAACACTGAAGCTTTCTTT
TRBJ1-2,TRBV2,many,NA,CASSEGARNHGYTF,TGTGCCAGCAGTGAAGGGGCTCGTAACCATGGCTACACCTTC
TRBJ2-7,TRBV27,many,NA,CASSYNAYEQYF,TGTGCCAGCAGTTACAACGCCTACGAGCAGTACTTC
TRBJ1-2,TRBV29-1,many,NA,CSVDYRGFLYGYTF,TGCAGCGTTGACTATCGGGGGTTTCTCTATGGCTACACCTTC
TRBJ2-7,TRBV7-2,many,TRBD2,CASSRPGLAHNEQYF,TGTGCCAGCAGCCGACCGGGACTAGCTCACAACGAGCAGTACTTC
TRBJ2-3,TRBV20-1,many,TRBD1,CSAIPGGSTDTQYF,TGCAGTGCTATCCCAGGGGGTAGCACAGATACGCAGTATTTT
TRBJ1-5,TRBV7-2,many,TRBD1,CASSYGQGGGNQPQHF,TGTGCCAGCAGCTACGGACAGGGAGGAGGCAATCAGCCCCAGCATTTT
TRBJ2-1,TRBV18,few,NA,CASSPDGGYNEQFF,TGTGCCAGCTCACCGGACGGAGGGTACAATGAGCAGTTCTTC
TRBJ1-1,TRBV28,many,NA,CASRLGGTEAFF,TGTGCCAGCCGTCTAGGAGGAACTGAAGCTTTCTTT
TRBJ2-1,TRBV28,many,NA,CASSFLSTSYNEQFF,TGTGCCAGCAGCTTCCTCTCGACCAGCTACAATGAGCAGTTCTTC
TRBJ1-5,TRBV4-3,many,NA,CASSQGTAYSNQPQHF,TGCGCCAGCAGCCAAGGGACAGCATATAGCAATCAGCCCCAGCATTTT
TRBJ2-7,TRBV7-8,NA,NA,CASSLGPFSGNEQYF,TGTGCCAGCAGCCTCGGCCCATTTAGCGGCAACGAGCAGTACTTC
TRBJ1-5,TRBV5-1,many,NA,CASSLDGMGNQPQHF,TGCGCCAGCAGCTTGGACGGCATGGGTAATCAGCCCCAGCATTTT
TRBJ2-1,TRBV20-1,medium-sized,NA,CSAKTLGNYNEQFF,TGCAGTGCAAAGACTTTAGGGAACTACAATGAGCAGTTCTTC
TRBJ2-3,TRBV14,many,TRBD1,CASSPSGQGRDTQYF,TGTGCCAGCAGCCCTTCGGGACAGGGGAGAGATACGCAGTATTTT
TRBJ1-1,TRBV9,many,NA,CASSVSPQNTEAFF,TGTGCCAGCAGCGTAAGCCCTCAGAACACTGAAGCTTTCTTT
TRBJ1-5,TRBV5-5,many,NA,CASSLVQDFNQPQHF,TGTGCCAGCAGCTTGGTACAGGATTTCAATCAGCCCCAGCATTTT